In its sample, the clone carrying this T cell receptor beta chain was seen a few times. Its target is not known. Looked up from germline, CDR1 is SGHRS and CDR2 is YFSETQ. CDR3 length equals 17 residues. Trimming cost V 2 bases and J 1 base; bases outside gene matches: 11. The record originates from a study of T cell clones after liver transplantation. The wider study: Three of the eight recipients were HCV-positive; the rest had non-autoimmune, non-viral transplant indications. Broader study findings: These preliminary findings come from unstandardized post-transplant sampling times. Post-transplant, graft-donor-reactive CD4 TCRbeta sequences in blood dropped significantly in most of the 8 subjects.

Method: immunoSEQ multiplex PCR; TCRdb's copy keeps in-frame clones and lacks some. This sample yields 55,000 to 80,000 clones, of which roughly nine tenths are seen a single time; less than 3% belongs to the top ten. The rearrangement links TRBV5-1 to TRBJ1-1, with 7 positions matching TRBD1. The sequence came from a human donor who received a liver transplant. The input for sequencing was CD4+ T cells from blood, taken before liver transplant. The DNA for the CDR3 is TGCGCCAGCAGCTTAGAGGGGGCTACCTTTGGGAACACTGAAGCTTTCTTT. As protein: CASSLEGATFGNTEAFF.